These 7 T cell receptor beta chains were sequenced from one sample in a study of blood T cell repertoires in COVID-19. The repertoire was sequenced with immunoSEQ multiplex PCR; TCRdb's copy has only in-frame clones and lacks some. The repertoire holds roughly 130,000 clones, with 60% to 85% as singletons. Specimen: peripheral blood. The source of these receptors is a man aged 50-59 years with acute or convalescent COVID-19.

The chain couples TRBV4-1 to TRBJ1-5, with 7 bases that match TRBD1. V dropped 1 base and J dropped 1; count of bases not matched to a gene: 4. Germline CDR1 MGHRA, CDR2 YSYEKL. This CDR3 is built from 16 residues. CDR3 loop: CASSQVDRASNQPQHF. For the CDR3, the DNA is TGCGCCAGCAGCCAAGTAGACAGGGCGAGCAATCAGCCCCAGCATTTT.

CDR3 DNA: TGTGCCTGGAGTGTAAAGGGGACAGGGAGCACTGAAGCTTTCTTT. It encodes CAWSVKGTGSTEAFF. The genes are TRBV30 and TRBJ1-1; 9 bases agree with TRBD1. CDR1 is GTSNPN, CDR2 SVGIG, per germline (reference sequence). V shed 0 bases, J shed 4 bases, and the junction held 6 bases outside the gene matches. The CDR3 is 15 amino acids.

Regarding this clone: Within the sample, other DNA sequences also encode this same CDR3. This chain connects TRBV18 to TRBJ2-1, with D uncertain. Looked up from germline, CDR1 is KGHSH and CDR2 is LQKENI. This CDR3 has 11 amino acids. Deletions cut 2 bases from V and 7 bases from J, with 3 bases between. The CDR3 DNA reads as TGTGCCAGCTCACCAGAGAATGAGCAGTTCTTC. Encoded protein: CASSPENEQFF.

The rearrangement uses TRBV27 and TRBJ1-2; tentative D call: TRBD1 (6 bases). The CDR3 contains 16 residues. V lost 5 bases to trimming and J lost 8 bases, with 24 bases between them. CDR1 is MNHEY, CDR2 SMNVEV, per germline (reference sequence). The CDR3: CASSPLLARGYEGYTF. The CDR3 DNA is TGTGCCAGCAGTCCTCTACTGGCCAGGGGATACGAGGGCTACACCTTC.

The V and J genes are TRBV30 and TRBJ1-1; a possible D gene is TRBD1 (6 bases). Trimming took off 4 bases at V and 5 bases at J, with 14 bases between the two ends. Germline V gene data show CDR1 as GTSNPN and CDR2 as SVGIG (reference sequence). The CDR3 is made up of 13 amino acids. The CDR3 nucleotides read TGTGCCTGGACTAAGGGGGGGTGGACTGAAGCTTTCTTT. This codes for CAWTKGGWTEAFF.

The rearrangement joins TRBV5-6 to TRBJ1-1, with D unclear. Germline V lookup: CDR1 SGHDT, CDR2 YYEEEE. Deletions cut 3 bases from V and 7 bases from J, with 10 bases between. CDR3 length equals 12 residues. The CDR3 is CASSSLFREAFF. DNA for the CDR3: TGTGCCAGCAGCTCCCTGTTCCGTGAAGCTTTCTTT.

The chain is built from TRBV7-2 and TRBJ1-6, with no clear D. Germline CDR1 is SGHTA and CDR2 is FQGNSA. CDR3 length equals 15 residues. Trimming stripped 5 bases from V and 7 bases from J, with 15 bases between. The CDR3 DNA sequence: TGTGCCAGCAGCCGTCCCGGGGTACACAATTCACCCCTCCACTTT. This translates into CASSRPGVHNSPLHF.